This T cell receptor (beta chain) was sequenced during a study of shared clonotypes between healthy human individuals. Study-wide background: Researchers assigned three CD4 naive, three CD4 memory, two CD8 naive and one CD8 memory plate to each donor. Findings and caveats of the study: Naive subsets usually exceeded memory subsets in estimated richness. Between a few donors, naive CD4 clonotypes were shared at a level of approximately 5%.

Naivety among CD8 cells was defined by CD45RO negativity and positive CCR7 selection, thereby excluding terminally differentiated effector memory CD45RA+ cells. Concerning this clone itself: Its antigen remains unknown. Within the sample, other DNA sequences also encode this same CDR3.

Assay used: immunoSEQ multiplex PCR; TCRdb lists only in-frame clones, some missing. The sample records hundreds of thousands of clones, approximately 96% being singletons. The CDR3 totals 14 residues. Germline CDR1 is MDHEN and CDR2 is SYDVKM. Deletions cut 3 bases from V and 1 base from J, with 10 bases between. The clonotype comes from a woman in her thirties in good health. The sequencing input was naive CD8+ T cells sorted from blood. The chain uses TRBV28 and TRBJ2-7, with a weak D call TRBD2 (6 bases). The CDR3 bases are TGTGCCAGCAGTTTTAGCGGATCTTCCTACGAGCAGTACTTC. Protein sequence: CASSFSGSSYEQYF.